This passage covers 17 T cell receptor beta chains from one sample sequenced in a study of neoadjuvant anti-PD-1 for oral cavity cancer. TCRdb keeps only in-frame clones here, not all; method: immunoSEQ multiplex PCR. This sample has 72,000 or so clones, with approximately 87% found just once. Time point noted: after neoadjuvant nivolumab, at surgical resection. The sequences come from PBMCs, collected after nivolumab (anti-PD-1) treatment. These receptors all stem from a person aged 35-80 years with oral cavity squamous cell carcinoma.

The chain joins TRBV27 to TRBJ2-2, with D maybe TRBD2 (7 bases). CDR3 length: 14 amino acids. Germline V gene data show CDR1 as MNHEY and CDR2 as SMNVEV (reference sequence). Trimming removed 6 bases from V and 4 bases from J, with 12 bases in between. CDR3 coding DNA: TGTGCCAGCAGGGTGGGGGGGCCCACCGGGGAGCTGTTTTTT. It encodes CASRVGGPTGELFF.

V gene TRBV10-1 combines with J gene TRBJ1-1; tentative D call: TRBD1 (5 bases). V was cut by 0 bases and J by 7 bases, with 9 bases left in between. The CDR3 runs to 13 residues. In germline, CDR1 is WNHNN, CDR2 SYGVQD (reference sequence). The CDR3 region is CASSESGGDEAFF. The CDR3 nucleotides are TGCGCCAGCAGTGAGTCGGGAGGGGATGAAGCTTTCTTT.

J is TRBJ2-1 and V is TRBV30; either TRBD1 or TRBD2 may fit D (5 bases each). V was trimmed by 3 bases and J by 6 bases, leaving 9 bases between them. The CDR3 runs 12 residues. Looked up from germline, CDR1 is GTSNPN and CDR2 is SVGIG (reference sequence). In nucleotides, the CDR3 is TGTGCCTGGAGGGGGCTAGCCAATGAGCAGTTCTTC. Protein sequence: CAWRGLANEQFF.

The chain couples TRBV18 to TRBJ1-2, with D possibly matching TRBD1 (5 bases). From germline, CDR1 is KGHSH and CDR2 LQKENI. V was pared by 3 bases and J by 5 bases, with 10 bases between. The CDR3 sequence is 13 residues long. This CDR3 is CASSPPGGYGYTF. CDR3 sequence (DNA): TGTGCCAGCTCACCGCCGGGGGGGTATGGCTACACCTTC.

The chain is built from TRBV27 and TRBJ1-2; maybe TRBD1 (6 bases). The CDR3 sequence is 13 residues long. Deletions cut 4 bases from V and 5 bases from J, with 11 bases between. Germline CDR1 reads MNHEY; CDR2 reads SMNVEV (reference sequence). CDR3 residues: CASSYREEYGYTF. CDR3 sequence (DNA): TGTGCCAGCAGTTACAGGGAGGAGTATGGCTACACCTTC.

The chain uses TRBV30 and TRBJ2-1; TRBD2 aligns across 15 bases. Germline-derived CDR1 and CDR2 are GTSNPN and SVGIG (reference sequence). The CDR3 contains 17 residues. The V segment lost 4 bases and the J segment 2 bases; nucleotides outside the gene matches: 6. The CDR3: CAWTRTSGGAAYNEQFF. CDR3 coding DNA: TGTGCCTGGACGCGGACTAGCGGGGGGGCCGCCTACAATGAGCAGTTCTTC.

This clone came up a few times. This chain links TRBV13 with TRBJ1-2; D uncertain. This CDR3 has 14 amino acids. The ends were cut back, 7 bases at V and 1 base at J, with 13 bases in the middle. Germline V gives CDR1 PRHDT, CDR2 FYEKMQ (reference sequence). The CDR3 DNA follows: TGTGCCAGCAAAAACACGCACGGTAACTATGGCTACACCTTC. Translating gives CASKNTHGNYGYTF.

The chain combines TRBV29-1 with TRBJ2-1; D call uncertain. The germline V gene has CDR1 SQVTM and CDR2 ANQGSEA. Trimming shortened V by 6 bases and J by 8 bases, and 11 bases separated the two germline ends. The CDR3 is 11 amino acids. For the CDR3, the DNA is TGCAGCGTAGAGGACCCCCATGAGCAGTTCTTC. Translation: CSVEDPHEQFF.

CDR3 DNA: TGTGCCAGCAGCTTATCAAGGTCCAGCTCCTACAATGAGCAGTTCTTC. Its protein is CASSLSRSSSYNEQFF. The chain is built from TRBV7-3 and TRBJ2-1; D remains ambiguous. Per germline, CDR1 SGHTA and CDR2 FQGTGA. The CDR3 runs to 16 residues. Trimming removed 2 bases at V and 0 bases at J, with 11 bases between.

This sequence joins TRBV7-9 and TRBJ1-2; D perhaps matches TRBD1 (5 bases). Germline V gene sequence: CDR1 SEHNR, CDR2 FQNEAQ (reference sequence). The germline V and J ends were trimmed by 4 bases and 12 bases, with 21 bases remaining between them. This CDR3 has 14 amino acids. The CDR3 reads CASSSQQGALVHTF. The CDR3 coding sequence is TGTGCCAGCAGCTCACAGCAGGGTGCCCTAGTGCACACCTTC.

The chain couples TRBV7-9 to TRBJ2-7; perhaps D is TRBD1 or TRBD2 (6 bases each). V dropped 8 bases and J dropped 4 bases, with 9 bases sitting between them. There are 11 residues in the CDR3. Germline V lookup: CDR1 SEHNR, CDR2 FQNEAQ (reference sequence). CDR3 sequence: CASGGQYEQYF. CDR3 DNA sequence: TGTGCCAGCGGGGGGCAATACGAGCAGTACTTC.

The rearrangement uses TRBV13 and TRBJ1-2, with D unresolved. The CDR3 has 13 amino acids. V lost 5 bases and J 2 bases, leaving 9 bases between the germline ends. Germline V CDR1 and CDR2: PRHDT, FYEKMQ (reference sequence). DNA of the CDR3: TGTGCCAGCAGCGAGCTGGGGAACTATGGCTACACCTTC. Its translation: CASSELGNYGYTF.

The gene calls are TRBV7-2 and TRBJ1-2; perhaps TRBD1 as D (6 bases). This CDR3 spans 16 amino acids. V was pared by 4 bases and J by 4 bases, with 19 bases between. Germline-derived CDR1 and CDR2 are SGHTA and FQGNSA. The CDR3 spells CASSSGHPAGVYGYTF. CDR3 DNA sequence: TGTGCCAGCAGCTCAGGGCATCCGGCAGGGGTCTATGGCTACACCTTC. Full variable domain (remainder filled in from reference TRBV7-2 and TRBJ1-2): GAGVSQSPSNKVTEKGKDVELRCDPISGHTALYWYRQSLGQGLEFLIYFQGNSAPDKSGLPSDRFSAERTGGSVSTLTIQRTQQEDSAVYLCASSSGHPAGVYGYTFGSGTRLTVV.

The rearrangement joins TRBV6-6 to TRBJ1-1; D might be TRBD1 (6 bases). This CDR3 region has 15 residues. V was trimmed by 2 bases and J by 4 bases, leaving 14 bases between them. Germline CDR1 reads MNHNY; CDR2 reads SVGAGI (reference sequence). The CDR3 loop reads CASSYPRGRGTEAFF. CDR3 DNA: TGTGCCAGCAGTTACCCTAGGGGCAGGGGCACTGAAGCTTTCTTT.

The chain couples TRBV4-1 to TRBJ2-1; D is undetermined. The CDR3 length is 16 residues. The V end lost 4 bases, the J end lost 2 bases, and 15 bases lay between the germline ends. From germline, CDR1 is MGHRA and CDR2 YSYEKL. CDR3 sequence reads: CASSRLAGITYNEQFF. The CDR3 DNA reads as TGCGCCAGCAGCCGTTTGGCAGGTATCACCTACAATGAGCAGTTCTTC.

This clone occurred a few times. V and J are TRBV5-1 and TRBJ1-4; 8 bases fit TRBD1. J was trimmed by 4 bases and V by 3 bases; bases with no gene match: 14. Per germline, CDR1 SGHRS and CDR2 YFSETQ. The CDR3 contains 18 residues. The chain's CDR3 is CASSSYKLDRGLNEKLFF. As DNA, the CDR3 is TGCGCCAGCAGCTCATACAAATTAGACAGGGGTCTTAATGAAAAACTGTTTTTT.

V and J are TRBV30 and TRBJ1-4, with D possibly matching TRBD1 (5 bases). Trimming removed 6 bases from V and 13 bases from J, with 30 bases in between. CDR3 length: 16 amino acids. CDR1 and CDR2 from the germline V gene are GTSNPN and SVGIG (reference sequence). The CDR3 region has the DNA TGTGCCTGCCAAACACAGGCACGGTCCGTCGCCGATGGACTGTTTTTT. As protein: CACQTQARSVADGLFF.